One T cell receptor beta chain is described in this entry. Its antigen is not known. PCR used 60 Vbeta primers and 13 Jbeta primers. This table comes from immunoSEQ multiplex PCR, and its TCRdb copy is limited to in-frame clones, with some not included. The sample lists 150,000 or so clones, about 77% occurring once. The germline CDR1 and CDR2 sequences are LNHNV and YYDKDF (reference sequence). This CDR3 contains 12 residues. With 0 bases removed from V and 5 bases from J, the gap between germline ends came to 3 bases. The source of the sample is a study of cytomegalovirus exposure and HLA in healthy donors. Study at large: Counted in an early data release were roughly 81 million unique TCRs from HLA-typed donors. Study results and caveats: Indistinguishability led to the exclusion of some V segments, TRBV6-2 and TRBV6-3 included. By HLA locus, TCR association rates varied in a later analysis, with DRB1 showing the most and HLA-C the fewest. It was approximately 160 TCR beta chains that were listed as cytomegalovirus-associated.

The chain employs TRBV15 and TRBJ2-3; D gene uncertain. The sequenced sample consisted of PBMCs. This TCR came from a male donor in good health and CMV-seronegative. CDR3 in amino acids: CATSRDLDTQYF. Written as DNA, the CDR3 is TGTGCCACCAGCAGAGATCTAGATACGCAGTATTTT.